The entry below describes one T cell receptor beta chain. The antigen is not known. This specimen comes from a study of T cell repertoires in cytomegalovirus infection. Study-level findings and limits: It was HLA-C-restricted CMV-specific TCR beta clonotypes that dominated the response ex vivo.

TCRdb re-called the reads with MiXCR, one entry per CDR3 protein. The sample yields about half a million distinct CDR3 sequences, 25% to 35% seen once. This TCR was recovered from a human donor in good health (CMV status not recorded). Some clones in this sample may be carry-over from other donors' samples. Sequencing was performed on cultured PBMCs, taken from culture after CMV antigen stimulation.

Written as DNA, the CDR3 is TGTGCCAGCAGCAGAAGAGGGACAGGATTTAACCCGAACACCGGGGAGCTGTTTTTT. Its protein is CASSRRGTGFNPNTGELFF. The gene calls are TRBV14 and TRBJ2-2; 8 bases match TRBD1. The CDR3 is made up of 19 amino acids. After removal of 5 bases from V and 0 bases from J, the junction contained 14 bases not matched to a gene. Per the germline V gene, CDR1 is SGHDN and CDR2 is FVKESK.